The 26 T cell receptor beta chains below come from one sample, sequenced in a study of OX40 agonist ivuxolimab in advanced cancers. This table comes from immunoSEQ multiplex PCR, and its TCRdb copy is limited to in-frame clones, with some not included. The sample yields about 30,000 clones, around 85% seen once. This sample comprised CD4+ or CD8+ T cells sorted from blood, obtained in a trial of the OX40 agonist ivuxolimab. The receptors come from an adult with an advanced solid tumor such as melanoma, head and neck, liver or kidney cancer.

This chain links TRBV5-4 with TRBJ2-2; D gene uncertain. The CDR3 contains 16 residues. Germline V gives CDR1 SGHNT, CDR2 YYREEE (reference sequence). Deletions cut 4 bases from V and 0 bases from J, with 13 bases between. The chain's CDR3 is CASSRDTSSNTGELFF. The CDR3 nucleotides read TGTGCCAGCAGCCGAGACACGTCCTCGAACACCGGGGAGCTGTTTTTT.

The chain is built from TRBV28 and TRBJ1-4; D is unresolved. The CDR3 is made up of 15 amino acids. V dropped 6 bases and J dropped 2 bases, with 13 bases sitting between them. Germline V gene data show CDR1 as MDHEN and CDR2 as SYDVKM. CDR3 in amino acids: CASRPRPYTNEKLFF. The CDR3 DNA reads TGTGCCAGCAGACCACGGCCGTATACTAATGAAAAACTGTTTTTT.

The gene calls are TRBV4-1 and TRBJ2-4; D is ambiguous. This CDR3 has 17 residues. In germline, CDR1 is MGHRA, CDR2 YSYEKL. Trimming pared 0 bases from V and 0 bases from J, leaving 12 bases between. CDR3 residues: CASSQDNLGLAKNIQYF. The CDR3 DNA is TGCGCCAGCAGCCAAGACAACCTGGGTCTAGCCAAAAACATTCAGTACTTC.

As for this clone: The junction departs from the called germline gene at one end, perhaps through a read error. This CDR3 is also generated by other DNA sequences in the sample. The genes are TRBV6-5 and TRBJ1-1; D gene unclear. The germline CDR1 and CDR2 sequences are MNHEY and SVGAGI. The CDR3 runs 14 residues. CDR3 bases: TGCGCCAGCAGTTACTTACAGATGAACACTGAAGCTTTCTTT. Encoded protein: CASSYLQMNTEAFF.

The CDR3, as DNA: TGTGCCAGCAGCTTCCGGGACTACTTAGAGACCCAGTACTTC. Amino acid sequence: CASSFRDYLETQYF. V gene TRBV7-2 combines with J gene TRBJ2-5; TRBD2 aligns across 7 bases. Per germline, CDR1 SGHTA and CDR2 FQGNSA. This CDR3 has 14 residues. V lost 3 bases and J lost 4; bases outside the gene matches: 5. The whole variable domain, filled in from reference TRBV7-2 and TRBJ2-5, reads GAGVSQSPSNKVTEKGKDVELRCDPISGHTALYWYRQSLGQGLEFLIYFQGNSAPDKSGLPSDRFSAERTGGSVSTLTIQRTQQEDSAVYLCASSFRDYLETQYFGPGTRLLVL.

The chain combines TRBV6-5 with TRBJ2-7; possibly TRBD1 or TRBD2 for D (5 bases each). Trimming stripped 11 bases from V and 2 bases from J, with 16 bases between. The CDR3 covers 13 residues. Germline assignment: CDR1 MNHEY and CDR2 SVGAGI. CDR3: CAAGLGETYEQYF. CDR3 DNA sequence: TGTGCCGCAGGGCTTGGGGAGACCTACGAGCAGTACTTC.

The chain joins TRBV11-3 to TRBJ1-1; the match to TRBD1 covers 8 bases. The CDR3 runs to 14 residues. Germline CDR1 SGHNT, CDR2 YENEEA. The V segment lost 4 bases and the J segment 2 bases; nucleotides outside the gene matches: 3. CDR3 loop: CASSSGQGNTEAFF. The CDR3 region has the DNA TGTGCCAGCAGCTCCGGACAGGGAAACACTGAAGCTTTCTTT.

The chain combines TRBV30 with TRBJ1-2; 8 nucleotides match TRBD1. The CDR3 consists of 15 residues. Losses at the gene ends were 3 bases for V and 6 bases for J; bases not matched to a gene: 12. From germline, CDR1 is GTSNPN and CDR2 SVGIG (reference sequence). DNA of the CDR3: TGTGCCTGGAGGACTACCCAGGGGGCGATGGATGGCTACACCTTC. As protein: CAWRTTQGAMDGYTF.

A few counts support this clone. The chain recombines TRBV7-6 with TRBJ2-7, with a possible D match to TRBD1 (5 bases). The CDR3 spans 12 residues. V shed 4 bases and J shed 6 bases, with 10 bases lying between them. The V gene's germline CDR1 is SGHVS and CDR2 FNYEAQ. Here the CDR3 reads CASSSSRVEQYF. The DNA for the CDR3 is TGTGCCAGCAGCTCAAGCAGGGTCGAGCAGTACTTC.

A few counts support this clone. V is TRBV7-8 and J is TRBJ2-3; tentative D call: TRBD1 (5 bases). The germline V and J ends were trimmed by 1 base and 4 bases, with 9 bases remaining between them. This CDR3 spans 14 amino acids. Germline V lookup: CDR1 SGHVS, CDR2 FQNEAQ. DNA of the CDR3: TGTGCCAGCAGCTTAGGGGGCAGGGCAGATACGCAGTATTTT. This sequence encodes CASSLGGRADTQYF.

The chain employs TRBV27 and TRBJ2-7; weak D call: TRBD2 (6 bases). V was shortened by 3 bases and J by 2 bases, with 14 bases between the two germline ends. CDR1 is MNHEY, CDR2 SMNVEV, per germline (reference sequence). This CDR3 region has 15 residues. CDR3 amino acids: CASSLGGRPTYEQYF. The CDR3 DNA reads TGTGCCAGCAGTTTGGGAGGCAGACCCACCTACGAGCAGTACTTC.

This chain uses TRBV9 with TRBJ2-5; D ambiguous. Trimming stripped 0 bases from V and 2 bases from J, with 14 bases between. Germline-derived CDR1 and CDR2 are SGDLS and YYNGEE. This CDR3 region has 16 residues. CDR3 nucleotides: TGTGCCAGCAGCGTAGCTTTAGGGATCGGGCAAGAGACCCAGTACTTC. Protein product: CASSVALGIGQETQYF.

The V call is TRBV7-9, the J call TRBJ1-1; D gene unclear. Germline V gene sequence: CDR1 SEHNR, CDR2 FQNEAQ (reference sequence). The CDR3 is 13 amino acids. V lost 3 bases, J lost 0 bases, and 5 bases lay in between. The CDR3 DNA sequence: TGTGCCAGCAGCTTTAACATGAACACTGAAGCTTTCTTT. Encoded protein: CASSFNMNTEAFF.

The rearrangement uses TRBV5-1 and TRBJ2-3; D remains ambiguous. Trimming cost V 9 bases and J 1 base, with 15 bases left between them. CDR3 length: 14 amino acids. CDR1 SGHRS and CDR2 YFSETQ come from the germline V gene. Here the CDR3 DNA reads TGCGCCACCAAAGGGCCCAAGGGCACAGATACGCAGTATTTT. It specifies CATKGPKGTDTQYF. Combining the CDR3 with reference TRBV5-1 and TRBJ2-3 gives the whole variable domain KAGVTQTPRYLIKTRGQQVTLSCSPISGHRSVSWYQQTPGQGLQFLFEYFSETQRNKGNFPGRFSGRQFSNSRSEMNVSTLELGDSALYLCATKGPKGTDTQYFGPGTRLTVL.

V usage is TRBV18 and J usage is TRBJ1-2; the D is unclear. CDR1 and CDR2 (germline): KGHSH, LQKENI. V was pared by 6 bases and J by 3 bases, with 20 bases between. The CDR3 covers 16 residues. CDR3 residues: CASSLDVSLVHYGYTF. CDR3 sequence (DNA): TGTGCCAGCTCCCTGGACGTCTCATTGGTCCACTATGGCTACACCTTC.

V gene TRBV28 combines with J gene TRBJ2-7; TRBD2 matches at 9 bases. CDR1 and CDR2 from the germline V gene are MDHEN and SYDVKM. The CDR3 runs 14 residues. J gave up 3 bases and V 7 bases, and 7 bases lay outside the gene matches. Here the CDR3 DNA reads TGTGCCAGCACCTCTACTAGCGGGTTCTACGAGCAGTACTTC. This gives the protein CASTSTSGFYEQYF.

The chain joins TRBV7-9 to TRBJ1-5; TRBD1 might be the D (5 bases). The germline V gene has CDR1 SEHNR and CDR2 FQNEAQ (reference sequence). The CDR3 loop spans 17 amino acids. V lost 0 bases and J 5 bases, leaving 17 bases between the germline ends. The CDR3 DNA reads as TGTGCCAGCAGCTTAGCACCTCGGGGGTCGCCCGATCAGCCCCAGCATTTT. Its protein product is CASSLAPRGSPDQPQHF.

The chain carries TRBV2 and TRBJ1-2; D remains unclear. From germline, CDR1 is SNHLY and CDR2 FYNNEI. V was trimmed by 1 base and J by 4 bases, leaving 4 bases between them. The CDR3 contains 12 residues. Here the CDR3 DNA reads TGTGCCAGCAGTGAAGGGGGCTATGGCTACACCTTC. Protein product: CASSEGGYGYTF.

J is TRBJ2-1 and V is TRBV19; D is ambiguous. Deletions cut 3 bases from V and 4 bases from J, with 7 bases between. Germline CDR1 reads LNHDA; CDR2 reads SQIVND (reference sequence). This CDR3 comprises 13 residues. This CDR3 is CASSIQLYNEQFF. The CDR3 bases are TGTGCCAGTAGTATCCAGCTTTACAATGAGCAGTTCTTC.

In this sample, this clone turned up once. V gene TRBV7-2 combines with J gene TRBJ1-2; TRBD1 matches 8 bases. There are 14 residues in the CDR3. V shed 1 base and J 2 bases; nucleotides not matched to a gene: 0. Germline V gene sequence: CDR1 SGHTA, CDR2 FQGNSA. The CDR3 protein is CASSLGTGNYGYTF. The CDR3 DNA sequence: TGTGCCAGCAGCTTAGGGACAGGGAACTATGGCTACACCTTC.

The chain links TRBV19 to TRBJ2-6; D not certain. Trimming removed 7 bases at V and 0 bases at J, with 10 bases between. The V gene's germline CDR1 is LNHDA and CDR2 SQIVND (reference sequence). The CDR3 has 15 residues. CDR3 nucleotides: TGTGCCAGTATTCCAGTGAACTCTGGGGCCAACGTCCTGACTTTC. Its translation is CASIPVNSGANVLTF.

The CDR3 region has the DNA TGTGCCAGCAGTTACTCGACCGTGAGCACAGATACGCAGTATTTT. Amino acids: CASSYSTVSTDTQYF. V and J are TRBV6-5 and TRBJ2-3; D gene unclear. The germline V and J ends were trimmed by 0 bases and 0 bases, with 7 bases remaining between them. The CDR3 runs to 15 residues. Germline lookup yields CDR1 MNHEY and CDR2 SVGAGI.

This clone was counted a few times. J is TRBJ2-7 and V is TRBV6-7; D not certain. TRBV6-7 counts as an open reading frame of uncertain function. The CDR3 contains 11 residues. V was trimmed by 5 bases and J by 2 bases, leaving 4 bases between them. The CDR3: CASSATYEQYF. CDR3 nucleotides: TGTGCCAGCAGTGCGACCTACGAGCAGTACTTC.

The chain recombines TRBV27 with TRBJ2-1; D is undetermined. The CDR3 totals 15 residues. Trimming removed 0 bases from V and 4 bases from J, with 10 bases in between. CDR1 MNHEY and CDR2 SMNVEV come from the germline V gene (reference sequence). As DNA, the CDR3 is TGTGCCAGCAGTTTATCGAACCGGTATTACAATGAGCAGTTCTTC. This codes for CASSLSNRYYNEQFF.

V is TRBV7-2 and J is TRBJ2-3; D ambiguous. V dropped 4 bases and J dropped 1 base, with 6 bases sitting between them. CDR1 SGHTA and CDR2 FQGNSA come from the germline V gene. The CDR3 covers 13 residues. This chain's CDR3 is CASSSLRTDTQYF. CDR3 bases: TGTGCCAGCAGCTCGCTCCGCACAGATACGCAGTATTTT.

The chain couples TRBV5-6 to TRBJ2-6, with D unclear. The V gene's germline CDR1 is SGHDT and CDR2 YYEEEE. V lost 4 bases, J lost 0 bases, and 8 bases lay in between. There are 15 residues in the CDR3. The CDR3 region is CASSLPYSGANVLTF. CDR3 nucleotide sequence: TGTGCCAGCAGCCTCCCCTACTCTGGGGCCAACGTCCTGACTTTC.